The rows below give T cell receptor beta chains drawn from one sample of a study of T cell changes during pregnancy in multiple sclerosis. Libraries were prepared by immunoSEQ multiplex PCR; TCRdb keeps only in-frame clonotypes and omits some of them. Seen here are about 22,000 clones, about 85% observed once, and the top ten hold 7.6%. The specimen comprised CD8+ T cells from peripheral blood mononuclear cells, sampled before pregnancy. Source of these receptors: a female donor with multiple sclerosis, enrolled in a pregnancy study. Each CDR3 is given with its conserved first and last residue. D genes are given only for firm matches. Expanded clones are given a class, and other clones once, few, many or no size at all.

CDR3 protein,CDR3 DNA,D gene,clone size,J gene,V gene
CASSISTGGTETQYF,TGTGCCAGCAGCATTTCGACAGGGGGCACAGAGACCCAGTACTTC,TRBD1,NA,TRBJ2-5,TRBV7-2
CASSEFRASGSYEQYF,TGTGCCAGCAGTGAATTTCGGGCTAGCGGGAGTTACGAGCAGTACTTC,TRBD2,NA,TRBJ2-7,TRBV6-1
CASSLGWTAAYEQYF,TGTGCCAGCAGTTTGGGGTGGACAGCGGCCTACGAGCAGTACTTC,NA,once,TRBJ2-7,TRBV27
CASSQSRDTYEQYF,TGTGCCAGCAGCCAGTCCCGGGACACCTACGAGCAGTACTTC,NA,NA,TRBJ2-7,TRBV27
CASSLLLGQGSDEQYF,TGTGCCAGCAGTTTACTATTGGGGCAGGGGAGCGACGAGCAGTACTTC,NA,NA,TRBJ2-7,TRBV27
CASSLLGGALGANVLTF,TGTGCCAGCAGTTTATTGGGTGGGGCGCTAGGGGCCAACGTCCTGACTTTC,NA,NA,TRBJ2-6,TRBV27
CASSRGVGTEAFF,TGTGCCAGCAGTCGGGGGGTAGGCACTGAAGCTTTCTTT,NA,NA,TRBJ1-1,TRBV4-2
CASSGESGRDTDTQYF,TGTGCCAGCAGCGGGGAAAGCGGGAGAGACACAGATACGCAGTATTTT,TRBD2,NA,TRBJ2-3,TRBV9
CASSLVAGSSNQPQHF,TGTGCCAGCAGCTTAGTGGCGGGGAGTAGCAATCAGCCCCAGCATTTT,NA,NA,TRBJ1-5,TRBV7-8
CASSLLLTGNEQFF,TGTGCCAGCAGTTTACTATTGACGGGGAATGAGCAGTTCTTC,NA,NA,TRBJ2-1,TRBV28
CASSRLRRVSNEKLFF,TGTGCCAGCAGCCGGCTGAGACGGGTCTCTAATGAAAAACTGTTTTTT,NA,NA,TRBJ1-4,TRBV4-2
CASSLASYRGVFYNEQFF,TGTGCCAGCAGCTTAGCCAGTTACCGGGGAGTATTCTACAATGAGCAGTTCTTC,NA,NA,TRBJ2-1,TRBV7-6
CASSLHPQAYEQYF,TGCGCCAGCAGCCTCCACCCCCAAGCATACGAGCAGTACTTC,NA,NA,TRBJ2-7,TRBV5-1
CASSQGSLGRNEQFF,TGTGCCAGCAGCCAAGGTTCTCTCGGGAGGAATGAGCAGTTCTTC,TRBD2,NA,TRBJ2-1,TRBV4-2
CASSPGGYTEAFF,TGTGCCAGCAGCCCGGGGGGCTACACTGAAGCTTTCTTT,NA,NA,TRBJ1-1,TRBV27
CASSSELNTGELFF,TGTGCCAGCAGCTCCGAACTGAACACCGGGGAGCTGTTTTTT,NA,few,TRBJ2-2,TRBV7-9